The 15 T cell receptor beta chains below come from one sample, sequenced in a study of regulatory T cells in long-lasting Graves disease. iRepertoire HTBI primers and Arm-PCR of CDR3 regions built TCR beta libraries. TCRdb called the multiplex PCR reads again in MiXCR, with one record for every CDR3 protein. The sample holds some 300,000 distinct CDR3 sequences, under 25% seen once. Sample time point: persistent/refractory GD, antithyroid drugs over 5 years with positive TRAb. From RNA extracted from PBMCs, the TCR library was made. The material was peripheral blood mononuclear cells (PBMCs), obtained when the disease was refractory, from a patient treated with antithyroid drugs. The receptor set was obtained from a female donor with Graves disease.

This clonotype showed up many times. The chain combines TRBV28 with TRBJ2-5, with 7 positions matching TRBD1. The CDR3 covers 17 residues. Germline CDR1 is MDHEN and CDR2 is SYDVKM. With 8 bases clipped from V and 9 bases from J, the junction kept 24 bases outside the gene matches. The CDR3 here is CASSRTGRSAVWGAQYF. CDR3 DNA sequence: TGTGCCAGCTCTAGGACAGGTCGTTCGGCTGTTTGGGGAGCCCAGTACTTC.

V usage is TRBV20-1 and J usage is TRBJ1-6, with 7 bases fitting TRBD1. This CDR3 has 19 residues. Per germline, CDR1 DFQATT and CDR2 SNEGSKA (reference sequence). Trimming removed 3 bases from V and 0 bases from J; junction bases left unmatched: 14. CDR3 nucleotide sequence: TGCAGTGCTAGTCTTAGGAGGGGGCGGGCGAGCTCCTATAATTCACCCCTCCACTTT. Translating it yields CSASLRRGRASSYNSPLHF.

The gene calls are TRBV13 and TRBJ2-1; maybe TRBD1 (6 bases). Trimming cost V 5 bases and J 7 bases, with 15 bases left between them. The CDR3 is 14 amino acids. Germline V gene lookup returns CDR1 PRHDT and CDR2 FYEKMQ (reference sequence). The CDR3 here is CASSPVRDINEQFF. Here the CDR3 DNA reads TGTGCCAGCAGCCCCGTCCGGGACATTAATGAGCAGTTCTTC.

This clonotype was seen only a few times. This may arise from a read error, as a much more abundant clone is one base away. The chain employs TRBV2 and TRBJ2-7; D is undetermined. CDR1 and CDR2 (germline): SNHLY, FYNNEI. The CDR3 length is 11 residues. Trimming left V 6 bases short and J 7 bases short, with 10 bases between. CDR3 in amino acids: CASRMVGEQYF. CDR3 DNA: TGTGCCAGCAGGATGGTTGGGGAGCAGTACTTC.

This clonotype occurred many times. The rearrangement uses TRBV28 and TRBJ1-5; D is undetermined. Trimming cost V 4 bases and J 7 bases, with 14 bases left between them. Looked up from germline, CDR1 is MDHEN and CDR2 is SYDVKM. The CDR3 consists of 14 residues. In DNA form, the CDR3 reads TGTGCCAGCAGTTACGGACGGAACGACCAGCCCCAGCATTTT. This encodes CASSYGRNDQPQHF.

With regard to this clonotype: Given a far larger clone just one base away, this is likely a sequencing read error. V and J are TRBV6-1 and TRBJ2-6, with D perhaps TRBD1 or TRBD2 (5 bases each). Germline CDR1 is MNHNS and CDR2 is SASEGT. Trimming stripped 6 bases from V and 0 bases from J, with 18 bases between. The CDR3 extends over 18 amino acids. CDR3 sequence (DNA): TGTGCCAGCAGCTCAGGACGGGGCCAGCACTCTGGGGCCAACGTCCTGACTTTC. Encoded protein: CASSSGRGQHSGANVLTF.

At least ten counts were recorded for this clonotype. The J gene is TRBJ2-2, the V gene TRBV10-3; D is uncertain. This CDR3 spans 14 amino acids. With 9 bases removed from V and 5 bases from J, the gap between germline ends came to 16 bases. Germline values: CDR1 ENHRY, CDR2 SYGVKD. The CDR3: CAIHAGLPTGELFF. CDR3 nucleotide sequence: TGTGCCATACACGCCGGCCTCCCGACCGGGGAGCTGTTTTTT.

This clonotype has ten or more counts. The chain is built from TRBV7-2 and TRBJ2-7; 7 positions match TRBD2. V was pared by 2 bases and J by 0 bases, with 4 bases of the junction left unmatched. This CDR3 is 15 amino acids long. Germline V gene sequence: CDR1 SGHTA, CDR2 FQGNSA. The CDR3 loop reads CASSLTAGSSYEQYF. CDR3 bases: TGTGCCAGCAGCTTAACAGCGGGGAGCTCCTACGAGCAGTACTTC.

This chain links TRBV7-2 with TRBJ1-5, with D possibly matching TRBD1 (6 bases). The germline V gene encodes CDR1 SGHTA and CDR2 FQGNSA. This CDR3 has 14 residues. V was trimmed by 5 bases and J by 1 base, leaving 9 bases between them. The CDR3 protein is CASSKGGSNQPQHF. The CDR3, as DNA: TGTGCCAGCAGCAAAGGGGGGAGCAATCAGCCCCAGCATTTT.

This clonotype appeared many times. The V gene is TRBV12-3 or TRBV12-4, the J gene TRBJ2-4; the D gene is possibly TRBD2 (6 bases). V was clipped by 5 bases and J by 2 bases, with 13 bases between them. The CDR3 is 15 residues long. Written as DNA, the CDR3 is TGTGCCAGCAGTCCACCCGGAGGGACCAAAAACATTCAGTACTTC. This sequence encodes CASSPPGGTKNIQYF.

A word on this clonotype: One base away lies a much larger clone, so this may be a sequencing read error. V and J are TRBV27 and TRBJ1-1; no definite D call. Germline V gene sequence: CDR1 MNHEY, CDR2 SMNVEV (reference sequence). The germline V and J ends were trimmed by 5 bases and 0 bases, with 16 bases remaining between them. The CDR3 length is 16 residues. CDR3 protein: CASSPTLGSLNTEAFF. The CDR3 bases are TGTGCCAGCAGTCCCACATTGGGCAGCCTGAACACTGAAGCTTTCTTT.

This clonotype was seen a few times. The chain has TRBV6-2 or TRBV6-3 and TRBJ1-1; D gene ambiguous. CDR1 and CDR2 from the germline V gene are MNHEY and SVGEGT. CDR3 size: 15 residues. Trimming pared 8 bases from V and 5 bases from J, leaving 21 bases between. CDR3 residues: CASAIITTAQTEAFF. The CDR3 region has the DNA TGTGCCAGCGCCATAATTACGACGGCACAGACTGAAGCTTTCTTT.

This clonotype was observed many times. The chain has TRBV11-1 and TRBJ1-1; maybe TRBD1 (5 bases). Trimming pared 5 bases from V and 4 bases from J, leaving 11 bases between. The CDR3 covers 13 residues. In germline, CDR1 is SGHAT, CDR2 FQDESV (reference sequence). The CDR3 loop reads CASSPTGLTEAFF. The DNA of the CDR3 is TGTGCCAGCAGCCCTACGGGACTCACTGAAGCTTTCTTT. Combining the CDR3 with reference TRBV11-1 and TRBJ1-1 gives the whole variable domain EAEVAQSPRYKITEKSQAVAFWCDPISGHATLYWYRQILGQGPELLVQFQDESVVDDSQLPKDRFSAERLKGVDSTLKIQPAELGDSAMYLCASSPTGLTEAFFGQGTRLTVV.

The CDR3 coding sequence is TGTGCCAGCAGTTTTCAGCGAGAGACCCAGTACTTC. Translating gives CASSFQRETQYF. The V call is TRBV28, the J call TRBJ2-5, with D unresolved. The CDR3 length is 12 residues. V was pared by 3 bases and J by 4 bases, with 6 bases between. Germline lookup yields CDR1 MDHEN and CDR2 SYDVKM.

This chain links TRBV28 with TRBJ2-7, with no clear D. This CDR3 comprises 14 residues. Germline V gene sequence: CDR1 MDHEN, CDR2 SYDVKM. The V and J ends lost 6 bases and 2 bases respectively, with 14 bases between them. The CDR3 sequence is CASSRWTRTYEQYF. CDR3 sequence (DNA): TGTGCCAGCAGCCGATGGACGCGGACCTACGAGCAGTACTTC.